This TCR beta chain was sequenced during a study of CD8 T cells in Susac syndrome. Negative isolation yielded the CD8+ and CD4+ T cells, while FACS enriched the TEMRA cells. When the RNA was reverse transcribed, random hexamers were used with an input of about 0.5 to 1 ug. TCRdb redid the calling of the immunoSEQ multiplex PCR reads with MiXCR, one entry per CDR3 protein. Among fewer than 350,000 distinct CDR3 sequences listed, 75% to 85% were seen once. Trimming left V 2 bases short and J 7 bases short, with 11 bases between. The CDR3 has 13 amino acids. Germline V lookup: CDR1 SEHNR, CDR2 FQNEAQ (reference sequence).

The V gene is TRBV7-9, the J gene TRBJ2-5; D ambiguous. The sample taken for sequencing was CD8+ T cells from PBMCs. The clonotype originates from a human donor with multiple sclerosis. The CDR3 here is CASSLSHTGTQYF. The CDR3 DNA reads as TGTGCCAGCAGCTTATCACACACCGGGACCCAGTACTTC.